The 20 T cell receptor beta chains given below trace back to one sample, sequenced in a study of regulatory T cells in long-lasting Graves disease. Investigators prepared the TCR beta libraries by applying iRepertoire HTBI primers and Arm-PCR of CDR3 regions. TCRdb recomputed calls from the multiplex PCR reads with MiXCR, one row per CDR3 protein. The sample carries roughly 500,000 distinct CDR3 sequences, 13% recorded once. Specified time point: newly diagnosed GD, antithyroid drugs for less than 3 months. The TCR library was made from RNA extracted from PBMCs. These data were also reused for a study on T cells in Graves' hyperthyroidism and ophthalmopathy.

The sample in question was peripheral blood mononuclear cells (PBMCs), obtained at new diagnosis, from a patient treated with antithyroid drugs. The receptors originated from a man between 25 and 39 years old with Graves disease.

This clonotype was recorded many times. V usage is TRBV5-1 and J usage is TRBJ1-1; weak D call: TRBD1 (5 bases). CDR3 size: 14 residues. Germline loops: CDR1 SGHRS, CDR2 YFSETQ. The V end lost 7 bases, the J end lost 1 base, and 14 bases lay between the germline ends. The DNA of the CDR3 is TGCGCCAGCGGCTCCGGGACGGGGAACACTGAAGCTTTCTTT. The encoded protein is CASGSGTGNTEAFF. The full variable domain, in which reference TRBV5-1 and TRBJ1-1 provide the parts outside the CDR3, is KAGVTQTPRYLIKTRGQQVTLSCSPISGHRSVSWYQQTPGQGLQFLFEYFSETQRNKGNFPGRFSGRQFSNSRSEMNVSTLELGDSALYLCASGSGTGNTEAFFGQGTRLTVV.

This clonotype was recorded at least ten times. The J gene is TRBJ1-1, the V gene TRBV2; 7 nucleotides align to TRBD1. The V gene's germline CDR1 is SNHLY and CDR2 FYNNEI. This CDR3 contains 14 residues. V lost 4 bases and J lost 1; bases outside the gene matches: 3. The CDR3: CASSAGQENTEAFF. CDR3 DNA: TGTGCCAGCAGTGCCGGACAGGAGAACACTGAAGCTTTCTTT.

This clonotype has just a few counts. The J gene is TRBJ2-1, the V gene TRBV12-3 or TRBV12-4; D gene ambiguous. This CDR3 has 14 residues. Trimming took off 1 base at V and 1 base at J, with 5 bases between the two ends. The CDR3 nucleotides are TGTGCCAGCAGTTTAGGGCATTCCTACAATGAGCAGTTCTTC. Protein: CASSLGHSYNEQFF.

The chain carries TRBV7-9 and TRBJ1-4; weak D call: TRBD1 (5 bases). The CDR3 is 16 amino acids. Trimming cost V 5 bases and J 5 bases, with 18 bases left between them. Germline-derived CDR1 and CDR2 are SEHNR and FQNEAQ (reference sequence). The CDR3 coding sequence is TGTGCCAGCAGCCGCGGGGCAGAGCGGGCGAATGAAAAACTGTTTTTT. As protein: CASSRGAERANEKLFF.

Many counts were recorded for this clonotype. The chain combines TRBV6-1 with TRBJ1-2; 9 nucleotides match TRBD1. Losses at the gene ends were 8 bases for V and 5 bases for J; bases not matched to a gene: 9. Germline CDR1 and CDR2: MNHNS and SASEGT. The CDR3 is made up of 14 amino acids. This CDR3 is CASGTDRGGYGYTF. The CDR3 DNA is TGTGCCAGCGGGACGGACAGGGGCGGGTATGGCTACACCTTC.

This clonotype was detected ten times or more. This rearrangement joins TRBV29-1 to TRBJ1-1, with D perhaps TRBD1 (5 bases). CDR3 length: 14 residues. Germline CDR1 is SQVTM and CDR2 is ANQGSEA. The germline V and J ends were trimmed by 6 bases and 1 base, with 15 bases remaining between them. DNA of the CDR3: TGCAGCGTCAAGACCGGGACGGGGAACACTGAAGCTTTCTTT. Protein: CSVKTGTGNTEAFF.

Turning to this clonotype: At one boundary the junction diverges from the germline segment, which might be a read error. The chain couples TRBV6-1 to TRBJ2-1, with 13 nucleotides matching TRBD2. Germline V gene lookup returns CDR1 MNHNS and CDR2 SASEGT. The length of the CDR3 is 14 residues. The CDR3: CAGRLAGGYNEQFF. The CDR3 DNA follows: TGTGCCGGCAGACTAGCGGGAGGCTACAATGAGCAGTTCTTC.

CDR3 bases: TGTGCCAGCAGCCACCCGACAGGGGTCCCCTACAATGAGCAGTTCTTC. It is translated as CASSHPTGVPYNEQFF. The chain is built from TRBV14 and TRBJ2-1; 8 nucleotides align to TRBD1. The V gene's germline CDR1 is SGHDN and CDR2 FVKESK. The junction had 6 bases not matched to a gene; V was cut back by 3 bases and J by 2 bases. The CDR3 contains 16 residues.

The CDR3 DNA reads TGTGCCAGCAGTGCCTTCGGAGGCTATGGCTACACCTTC. Amino acids: CASSAFGGYGYTF. V and J are TRBV2 and TRBJ1-2; D is uncertain. This CDR3 comprises 13 residues. Germline CDR1 SNHLY, CDR2 FYNNEI. Between the trimmed V and J ends, which lost 4 bases and 4 bases, there was a span of 10 bases.

This chain links TRBV20-1 with TRBJ2-2, with TRBD1 identical over 11 bases. The CDR3 is 15 amino acids. Losses at the gene ends were 3 bases for V and 5 bases for J; bases not matched to a gene: 5. CDR1 and CDR2 from the germline V gene are DFQATT and SNEGSKA (reference sequence). CDR3 sequence reads: CSASGQGARTGELFF. As DNA, the CDR3 is TGCAGTGCTAGCGGACAGGGGGCGCGGACCGGGGAGCTGTTTTTT.

This clonotype was observed at least ten times. The chain links TRBV5-1 to TRBJ2-2, with D unclear. V gave up 0 bases and J gave up 3 bases, with 6 bases separating them. Germline loops: CDR1 SGHRS, CDR2 YFSETQ. The CDR3 contains 14 residues. This CDR3 is CASSLGLDTGELFF. The CDR3 DNA follows: TGCGCCAGCAGCTTGGGCTTAGACACCGGGGAGCTGTTTTTT.

This clonotype was found many times. This chain uses TRBV19 with TRBJ2-1; TRBD1 aligns across 9 bases. The length of the CDR3 is 14 residues. From germline, CDR1 is LNHDA and CDR2 SQIVND (reference sequence). The V segment lost 6 bases and the J segment 4 bases; nucleotides outside the gene matches: 4. The CDR3 here is CASSRDREYNEQFF. As DNA, the CDR3 is TGTGCCAGTAGCCGGGACAGGGAATACAATGAGCAGTTCTTC.

This clonotype has only a few counts. The rearrangement joins TRBV4-2 to TRBJ1-2; a weak D match, TRBD1 (6 bases). The CDR3 runs 16 residues. The V end was cut by 0 bases, the J end by 4 bases, with 15 bases between. From germline, CDR1 is LGHNA and CDR2 YNFKEQ. The CDR3 is CASSQDPKTGSYGYTF. The CDR3 DNA sequence: TGTGCCAGCAGCCAAGATCCGAAGACAGGCAGCTATGGCTACACCTTC.

This clonotype came up many times. The V gene is TRBV11-2, the J gene TRBJ1-1; D remains unclear. The V gene's germline CDR1 is SGHAT and CDR2 FQNNGV. V lost 2 bases and J lost 1, with 20 bases in between. This CDR3 region has 18 residues. The CDR3 is CASSLLIGPAIKNTEAFF. CDR3 nucleotide sequence: TGTGCCAGCAGCTTATTAATAGGACCGGCAATCAAGAACACTGAAGCTTTCTTT.

The V call is TRBV5-1, the J call TRBJ1-2; D is uncertain. This CDR3 region has 15 residues. The V end was cut by 0 bases, the J end by 0 bases, with 9 bases between. Per germline, CDR1 SGHRS and CDR2 YFSETQ. The CDR3 coding sequence is TGCGCCAGCAGCTTGGAAGGGCAGACTAACTATGGCTACACCTTC. Translation gives CASSLEGQTNYGYTF.

A few counts support this clonotype. This could be a read error, since a much larger clone is one nucleotide away. The rearrangement joins TRBV7-9 to TRBJ1-1, with unresolved D. The CDR3 contains 14 residues. Germline V gene lookup returns CDR1 SEHNR and CDR2 FQNEAQ (reference sequence). Deletions cut 6 bases from V and 0 bases from J, with 11 bases between. The CDR3: CASRAETVNTEAFF. In DNA form, the CDR3 reads TGTGCCAGCAGGGCCGAGACGGTGAACACTGAAGCTTTCTTT.

This clonotype was recorded at least ten times. The rearrangement joins TRBV28 to TRBJ1-3; D unclear. V gave up 6 bases and J gave up 2 bases, with 17 bases separating them. CDR3 size: 16 residues. Looked up from germline, CDR1 is MDHEN and CDR2 is SYDVKM. The DNA for the CDR3 is TGTGCCAGCAGCCCCGTTGACATTCGGGCTGGAAACACCATATATTTT. It yields the protein CASSPVDIRAGNTIYF.

This clonotype came up many times. The V and J genes are TRBV20-1 and TRBJ1-1, with 7 nucleotides matching TRBD1. The CDR3 totals 16 residues. The trim removed 3 bases at V and 0 bases at J, leaving 10 bases unmatched. Germline V gene sequence: CDR1 DFQATT, CDR2 SNEGSKA (reference sequence). The CDR3 loop reads CSAREQGQTMNTEAFF. CDR3 nucleotides: TGCAGTGCTAGGGAGCAGGGACAGACCATGAACACTGAAGCTTTCTTT.

This chain connects TRBV19 to TRBJ1-1; D not resolved. Germline loops: CDR1 LNHDA, CDR2 SQIVND (reference sequence). V lost 3 bases to trimming and J lost 2 bases, with 7 bases between them. This CDR3 spans 13 amino acids. CDR3 nucleotides: TGTGCCAGTAGTATCTTTTTAAACACTGAAGCTTTCTTT. Protein product: CASSIFLNTEAFF.

This clonotype was seen more than once but under ten times. This chain links TRBV29-1 with TRBJ1-2; D not resolved. The CDR3 runs 15 residues. Germline lookup yields CDR1 SQVTM and CDR2 ANQGSEA. V lost 1 base and J 6 bases, leaving 18 bases between the germline ends. In nucleotides, the CDR3 is TGCAGCGTTGAAGGGGCCTTATACCCCGTGGATGGCTACACCTTC. It encodes CSVEGALYPVDGYTF.